This is a list of T cell receptor beta chains from one sample in a study of blood T cell repertoires in COVID-19. The protocol was immunoSEQ multiplex PCR, while the TCRdb copy is restricted to in-frame clones and leaves out a portion. The sample contains about 100,000 clones, around 90% of which appear only once. Sequencing used peripheral blood. The receptors originated from a woman aged 55-70 years with acute or convalescent COVID-19. Both conserved end residues are part of each CDR3. Each record gives: V gene, J gene, clone size, D gene, CDR3 DNA, CDR3 protein. The D gene is left open where the match is weak. Clone size appears in some rows only: once, few, many, or a class for an expanded clone.

TRBV27,TRBJ2-5,once,TRBD1,TGTGCCAGCAGTTTAAGAGGGACAGGGGGCGCGGAGACCCAGTACTTC,CASSLRGTGGAETQYF
TRBV19,TRBJ2-3,NA,TRBD2,TGTGCCAGTAGTATAGTTCCAGCGGGAGGCCGGGCAGATACGCAGTATTTT,CASSIVPAGGRADTQYF
TRBV7-3,TRBJ1-2,NA,TRBD1,TGTGCCAGCAGCTCCAACAGGGGAGATGGCTACACCTTC,CASSSNRGDGYTF
TRBV12-3/TRBV12-4,TRBJ1-2,NA,TRBD1,TGTGCCAGCAGTCGCCAGGGGGACTATGGCTACACCTTC,CASSRQGDYGYTF
TRBV15,TRBJ1-6,NA,NA,TGTGCCACCAGCTCGACAGGACCTGGGACACCCCTCCACTTT,CATSSTGPGTPLHF
TRBV3-1/TRBV3-2,TRBJ1-1,NA,NA,TGTGCCAGCAGCCAGGACAGGAACACTGAAGCTTTCTTT,CASSQDRNTEAFF
TRBV6-5,TRBJ2-7,NA,TRBD1,TGTGCCAGCAGTTACTCAGCAGGGGGCCAAAACGAGCAGTACTTC,CASSYSAGGQNEQYF
TRBV28,TRBJ1-3,NA,TRBD1,TGTGCCAGCACAGAGGGGTCGACAGGGCTACACACCATATATTTT,CASTEGSTGLHTIYF
TRBV5-4,TRBJ2-1,NA,NA,TGTGCCAGCAGCCAAGGCAGGCCGTTTTTTAACAATGAGCAGTTCTTC,CASSQGRPFFNNEQFF
TRBV12-1,TRBJ1-5,NA,NA,TGTGCCAGCAGCTCCAGGGTAAGGGGTAGCAATCAGCCCCAGCATTTT,CASSSRVRGSNQPQHF
TRBV3-1/TRBV3-2,TRBJ1-1,NA,NA,TGTGCCAGCAGCCAAGGAGGATTCGGCGAGGAAGCTTTCTTT,CASSQGGFGEEAFF
TRBV15,TRBJ1-4,once,NA,TGTGCCACCAGCAGAGGACAGCCCACAACTAATGAAAAACTGTTTTTT,CATSRGQPTTNEKLFF
TRBV9,TRBJ1-5,NA,NA,TGTGCCAGCAGCCCAGGTCCAAGCAATCAGCCCCAGCATTTT,CASSPGPSNQPQHF
TRBV27,TRBJ2-6,NA,NA,TGTGCCAGCAGTTTGAGGGATGCTGGGGCCAACGTCCTGACTTTC,CASSLRDAGANVLTF
TRBV28,TRBJ2-4,NA,NA,TGTGCCAGCAGGCCCCAGGGGATCAAAAACATTCAGTACTTC,CASRPQGIKNIQYF
TRBV13,TRBJ1-1,NA,TRBD1,TGTGCCAGCAGCTTCGAGGGGGCGCAAATCCCCACTGAAGCTTTCTTT,CASSFEGAQIPTEAFF
TRBV28,TRBJ1-5,NA,TRBD1,TGTGCCAGCAGCCGGACAGGGTCCTATCAGCCCCAGCATTTT,CASSRTGSYQPQHF
TRBV2,TRBJ2-3,NA,TRBD2,TGTGCCAGCAGTGAGTTCCTAGCGGGAGGGTCAGATACGCAGTATTTT,CASSEFLAGGSDTQYF
TRBV3-1/TRBV3-2,TRBJ1-2,NA,NA,TGTGCCAGCAGCTACAGGCCCACCCGAAAGACCTATGGCTACACCTTC,CASSYRPTRKTYGYTF
TRBV5-6,TRBJ1-4,NA,NA,TGTGCCAGCAGCCTAACAGGGTTGGAAAAACTGTTTTTT,CASSLTGLEKLFF
TRBV24-1,TRBJ2-2,NA,TRBD2,TGTGCCACCAGTGAAGCGGGAGGGGGAACCGGGGAGCTGTTTTTT,CATSEAGGGTGELFF
TRBV15,TRBJ2-1,NA,TRBD2,TGTGCCACCAGCAGAGAACTAGCGGCTTACAATGAGCAGTTCTTC,CATSRELAAYNEQFF
TRBV6-6,TRBJ1-5,NA,NA,TGTGCCAGTGCATTCGGGGGGAGCAATCAGCCCCAGCATTTT,CASAFGGSNQPQHF
TRBV9,TRBJ1-1,NA,TRBD1,TGTGCCAGCAGCGTAGCGACAGGGATGGGTACTGAAGCTTTCTTT,CASSVATGMGTEAFF
TRBV29-1,TRBJ1-1,NA,NA,TGCAGCGTCGCACAGGGAAACACTGAAGCTTTCTTT,CSVAQGNTEAFF
TRBV9,TRBJ2-3,NA,TRBD2,TGTGCCAGCAGCGTAGCGGGAGGGCCGGCAGATACGCAGTATTTT,CASSVAGGPADTQYF
TRBV28,TRBJ1-3,NA,NA,TGTGCCAGCAGATCCGGTGGGGGGTCTGGAAACACCATATATTTT,CASRSGGGSGNTIYF
TRBV5-1,TRBJ1-1,NA,NA,TGCGCCAGCAGCTTAGAGATGAACACTGAAGCTTTCTTT,CASSLEMNTEAFF
TRBV11-3,TRBJ2-3,NA,TRBD2,TGTGCCAGCAGCTCGAGGGCCCTCCTAGCGGGGTTAGATACGCAGTATTTT,CASSSRALLAGLDTQYF
TRBV19,TRBJ1-2,NA,NA,TGTGCCAGTAGCCACCAGGTACGCTACACCTTC,CASSHQVRYTF
TRBV7-9,TRBJ2-1,NA,NA,TGTGCCAGCAGTCACCCCCTTGTTTCGCAGCAGACTTACAATGAGCAGTTCTTC,CASSHPLVSQQTYNEQFF
TRBV3-1/TRBV3-2,TRBJ2-5,NA,NA,TGTGCCAGCAGCCAAGGGTCCCGGGGCCAAGAGACCCAGTACTTC,CASSQGSRGQETQYF
TRBV2,TRBJ2-2,once,NA,TGTGCCAGCAGTGAAGAACAACGCGGGGTTAGCATGAGCACCGGGGAGCTGTTTTTT,CASSEEQRGVSMSTGELFF
TRBV6-1,TRBJ2-1,NA,TRBD2,TGTGCCAGCAGTGAAGGACTAGCGGGAGTTACTGAGCAGTTCTTC,CASSEGLAGVTEQFF
TRBV12-5,TRBJ1-3,NA,NA,TGTGCTAGTGGTTTGATTACAGGGATATTCTCTGGAAACACCATATATTTT,CASGLITGIFSGNTIYF
TRBV6-5,TRBJ1-2,NA,NA,TGTGCCAGCGCCTACGACGGACAGTGGAGTGGCTACACCTTC,CASAYDGQWSGYTF
TRBV12-3/TRBV12-4,TRBJ1-2,NA,NA,TGTGCCAGCACCCGAGACAGCTATGGCTACACCTTC,CASTRDSYGYTF
TRBV5-1,TRBJ2-1,once,TRBD2,TGCGCCAGCAGCTTGGGCCGACTAGCGGGAGATGAGCAGTTCTTC,CASSLGRLAGDEQFF